This is a list of T cell receptor beta chains from one sample in a study of blood T cell repertoires in COVID-19. Using immunoSEQ multiplex PCR, the repertoire was profiled, and TCRdb retains in-frame clones only, with some absent. The sample yields tens of thousands of clones, about 80% seen once. Sample: peripheral blood. The receptors stem from a human donor in a cohort sampled during active COVID-19. Both conserved end residues are part of each CDR3. A D gene is named only where the DNA matches it firmly. Clone size appears in some rows only: once, few, many, or a class for an expanded clone.

clone size	D gene	V gene	J gene	CDR3 protein	CDR3 DNA
-	TRBD1	TRBV6-5	TRBJ2-1	CASSYVGGAGTWFF	TGTGCCAGCAGTTACGTAGGGGGCGCGGGCACGTGGTTCTTC
few	TRBD2	TRBV9	TRBJ2-7	CASSVGASGSYEQYF	TGTGCCAGCAGCGTAGGAGCTAGCGGGTCCTACGAGCAGTACTTC
-	-	TRBV19	TRBJ2-7	CASSMNPSGSYEQYF	TGTGCCAGTAGTATGAACCCCTCGGGCTCCTACGAGCAGTACTTC
-	TRBD1	TRBV6-5	TRBJ1-2	CASSYTRTGWEVGYTF	TGTGCCAGCAGTTACACCAGGACAGGGTGGGAGGTTGGCTACACCTTC
-	-	TRBV7-9	TRBJ2-3	CASSLYREKDTQYF	TGTGCCAGCAGCTTATACCGGGAAAAGGATACGCAGTATTTT
-	TRBD1	TRBV5-1	TRBJ2-7	CASSNGQGMDEQYF	TGCGCCAGCAGCAACGGACAGGGGATGGACGAGCAGTACTTC
-	TRBD2	TRBV6-5	TRBJ2-5	CASGLGLASETQYF	TGTGCCAGCGGTCTAGGACTAGCTTCGGAGACCCAGTACTTC
medium-sized	TRBD2	TRBV27	TRBJ2-1	CASSSASGYNEQFF	TGTGCCAGCAGTTCGGCTAGCGGTTACAATGAGCAGTTCTTC
-	TRBD2	TRBV4-1	TRBJ2-1	CASSRAGLTNPYNEQFF	TGCGCCAGCAGCCGGGCGGGACTAACGAACCCGTACAATGAGCAGTTCTTC
-	TRBD1	TRBV19	TRBJ1-6	CASSILGTGDSPLHF	TGTGCCAGTAGCATTCTCGGGACAGGAGATTCACCCCTCCACTTT
-	TRBD2	TRBV5-3	TRBJ2-7	CARTNSGINTYEQYF	TGTGCCAGGACCAATAGCGGGATTAATACATACGAGCAGTACTTC
-	-	TRBV5-1	TRBJ1-3	CASSPGDSGNTIYF	TGCGCCAGCAGCCCTGGAGATTCTGGAAACACCATATATTTT
once	TRBD2	TRBV11-2	TRBJ2-6	CASSPWRGGLGGANVLTF	TGTGCCAGCAGCCCATGGCGGGGGGGATTAGGGGGGGCCAACGTCCTGACTTTC
once	-	TRBV6-2/TRBV6-3	TRBJ2-7	CASSSPFLIAGEQYF	TGTGCCAGCAGTTCCCCCTTCCTTATTGCCGGCGAGCAGTACTTC
-	TRBD2	TRBV5-4	TRBJ2-1	CASSLWGGSYNEQFF	TGTGCCAGCAGCTTATGGGGGGGCTCCTACAATGAGCAGTTCTTC
-	TRBD1	TRBV18	TRBJ1-1	CASSPLGQGNTEAFF	TGTGCCAGCTCACCACTTGGACAGGGGAACACTGAAGCTTTCTTT
-	TRBD1	TRBV5-5	TRBJ1-3	CASSPGTGVFGNTIYF	TGTGCCAGCAGCCCCGGGACAGGGGTTTTTGGAAACACCATATATTTT
-	-	TRBV7-2	TRBJ2-7	CASGGGNRARLYEQYF	TGTGCCAGCGGGGGAGGGAACAGGGCCCGTCTCTACGAGCAGTACTTC
once	-	TRBV6-5	TRBJ2-2	CASSYVRAGTGELFF	TGTGCCAGCAGTTACGTCAGGGCAGGAACCGGGGAGCTGTTTTTT
-	TRBD1	TRBV7-2	TRBJ2-7	CASSLTGPPLYEQYF	TGTGCCAGCAGCTTGACAGGGCCTCCCCTCTACGAGCAGTACTTC
few	-	TRBV7-9	TRBJ1-4	CASSHNEKLFF	TGTGCCAGCAGCCATAATGAAAAACTGTTTTTT
once	TRBD2	TRBV15	TRBJ2-5	CATSSRTSIETQYF	TGTGCCACCAGCTCGCGGACTAGCATTGAGACCCAGTACTTC
few	-	TRBV6-5	TRBJ1-1	CAQEGRGRPNTEAFF	TGTGCCCAGGAGGGGCGCGGGCGCCCTAACACTGAAGCTTTCTTT
-	-	TRBV5-4	TRBJ1-1	CASSFGRRNTEAFF	TGTGCCAGCAGCTTTGGGAGGAGGAACACTGAAGCTTTCTTT
-	-	TRBV5-6	TRBJ2-7	CASSSSRGFYEQYF	TGTGCCAGCAGCTCCTCTCGGGGTTTCTACGAGCAGTACTTC
-	-	TRBV9	TRBJ1-1	CASSAGVGTEAFF	TGTGCCAGCAGCGCGGGGGTTGGGACTGAAGCTTTCTTT
-	TRBD2	TRBV18	TRBJ2-6	CASSSTSGGSAGANVLTF	TGTGCCAGCTCATCGACTAGCGGGGGGTCGGCCGGGGCCAACGTCCTGACTTTC
once	-	TRBV6-2/TRBV6-3	TRBJ2-1	CASSYPLLNEQFF	TGTGCCAGCAGTTACCCGTTACTCAATGAGCAGTTCTTC
-	TRBD2	TRBV7-2	TRBJ2-1	CASSTGTSVYNEQFF	TGTGCCAGCAGCACCGGGACTAGCGTCTACAATGAGCAGTTCTTC
-	-	TRBV7-9	TRBJ2-7	CASSLGFGGEQYF	TGTGCCAGCAGCTTAGGGTTCGGGGGCGAGCAGTACTTC
-	TRBD2	TRBV5-1	TRBJ2-2	CASSLTSTGTSGGTEELFF	TGCGCCAGCAGCTTGACATCCACCGGGACTAGCGGTGGCACCGAGGAGCTGTTTTTT
-	-	TRBV3-1/TRBV3-2	TRBJ1-1	CASSQPYNTEAFF	TGTGCCAGCAGCCAACCCTATAACACTGAAGCTTTCTTT
-	-	TRBV5-4	TRBJ1-1	CASSFMGGDTEAFF	TGTGCCAGCAGCTTCATGGGGGGGGATACTGAAGCTTTCTTT
-	TRBD2	TRBV5-4	TRBJ2-5	CASSLYPGGGKETQYF	TGTGCCAGCAGCTTGTATCCGGGAGGAGGGAAAGAGACCCAGTACTTC
-	-	TRBV14	TRBJ1-5	CASYRERFDQPQHF	TGTGCCAGTTATAGGGAGCGTTTCGATCAGCCCCAGCATTTT
-	TRBD1	TRBV19	TRBJ2-1	CASSPRTGIYNEQFF	TGTGCCAGTAGTCCCCGGACAGGAATTTACAATGAGCAGTTCTTC
-	TRBD1	TRBV6-5	TRBJ2-7	CASQRTGGPYEQYF	TGTGCCAGCCAAAGGACAGGGGGTCCCTACGAGCAGTACTTC
-	-	TRBV7-9	TRBJ1-2	CASSLVQNGYTF	TGTGCCAGCAGCTTAGTACAGAATGGCTACACCTTC